This note documents a single T cell receptor beta chain sequence. Per the study methods: Reference gene primer amplification gave estimated nucleated cell counts. Only in-frame clones appear in the TCRdb table, and some are missing; sequencing was by immunoSEQ multiplex PCR. V, J and clone size derive from that table, while D and trimming were established from the DNA sequence. Of under 200,000 clones in the sample, around nine tenths were seen once. Germline CDR1 reads MNHEY; CDR2 reads SVGEGT. CDR3 length: 15 residues. J lost 4 bases, V lost 6 bases, and 9 bases had no gene match. This specimen belongs to a study of blood T cell repertoires in COVID-19. Study-level information: Italy, Spain and the United States were the sources of the convalescent and acute COVID-19 samples. Sources were T cells, B-cell-depleted T cells, or PBMCs; the material itself was cDNA or gDNA.

The sequence was collected from a man aged 50 to 60 with acute or convalescent COVID-19. The chain is built from TRBV6-2 or TRBV6-3 and TRBJ2-5; 9 nucleotides line up with TRBD2. The sample comprised peripheral blood. CDR3 DNA sequence: TGTGCCAGCAGCCCAGCGGGGGGCAGGGGAGAGACCCAGTACTTC. It translates to CASSPAGGRGETQYF.